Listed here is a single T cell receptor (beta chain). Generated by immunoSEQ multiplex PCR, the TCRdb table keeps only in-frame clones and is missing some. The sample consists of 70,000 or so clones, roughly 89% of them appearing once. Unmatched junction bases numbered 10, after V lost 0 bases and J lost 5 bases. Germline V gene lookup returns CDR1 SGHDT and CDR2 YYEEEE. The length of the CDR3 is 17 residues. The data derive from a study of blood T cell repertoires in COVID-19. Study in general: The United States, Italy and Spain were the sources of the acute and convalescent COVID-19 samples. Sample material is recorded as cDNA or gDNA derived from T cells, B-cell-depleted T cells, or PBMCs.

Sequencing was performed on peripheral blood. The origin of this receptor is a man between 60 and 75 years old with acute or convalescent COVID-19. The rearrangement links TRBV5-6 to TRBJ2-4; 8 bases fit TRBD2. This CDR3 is CASSLEGAGVPQNIQYF. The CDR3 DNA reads TGTGCCAGCAGCTTGGAGGGAGCGGGAGTTCCTCAAAACATTCAGTACTTC. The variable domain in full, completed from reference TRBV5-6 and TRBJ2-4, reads DAGVTQSPTHLIKTRGQQVTLRCSPKSGHDTVSWYQQALGQGPQFIFQYYEEEERQRGNFPDRFSGHQFPNYSSELNVNALLLGDSALYLCASSLEGAGVPQNIQYFGAGTRLSVL.